The sequence of this T cell receptor beta chain was determined in a study of T cell responses to AZD1222 COVID-19 vaccine. For this clone: The antigen is undetermined.

V was shortened by 4 bases and J by 4 bases, with 15 bases between the two germline ends. Germline CDR1 is SGHNT and CDR2 is YYREEE (reference sequence). This CDR3 is built from 15 residues. The study's findings and limits: Seropositive status at baseline applied to only 5 to 7 AZD1222 recipients. The study found vaccine-associated CD4 TCRs spanning spike, dominant at 160-218 and 743-854. A mostly white British donor set with more females was recruited, and clonal diversity was possibly underestimated.

Assay used: immunoSEQ multiplex PCR; TCRdb lists only in-frame clones, some missing. Counted here are around 140,000 clones, 80% to 90% occurring once; the ten biggest clones make up around 22%. Material: peripheral blood, obtained on day 0 of AZD1222 vaccination. The source is an adult in good health. This chain uses TRBV5-4 with TRBJ2-1; tentatively, D is TRBD1 (5 bases). CDR3 nucleotides: TGTGCCAGCAGCCCGGACATCGGTAATTACAATGAGCAGTTCTTC. Its translation is CASSPDIGNYNEQFF.